This T cell receptor beta chain was identified in a study of cytomegalovirus exposure and HLA in healthy donors. Study results and limitations: The investigators catalogued 164 TCR beta chains as cytomegalovirus-associated. A link between a missense DCLRE1C variant and TCR beta V- and J-gene trimming emerged from a later analysis.

This clone has just a few counts. The antigen is unknown. PCR used 60 Vbeta primers and 13 Jbeta primers. TCRdb's copy holds only in-frame clones and misses some; the assay was immunoSEQ multiplex PCR. The sample consists of some 170,000 clones, approximately 80% of them appearing once. This cohort consisted of healthy bone marrow donors. Germline assignment: CDR1 SQVTM and CDR2 ANQGSEA. With 3 bases clipped from V and 12 bases from J, the junction kept 8 bases outside the gene matches. The CDR3 loop spans 12 amino acids. The J gene is TRBJ2-1, the V gene TRBV29-1; the match to TRBD2 covers 7 bases. Material for sequencing was PBMCs. This TCR was recovered from a man between 18 and 35 years old in good health and CMV-seropositive. The CDR3 sequence: CSVDREALVQFF. DNA for the CDR3: TGCAGCGTTGATCGGGAGGCACTTGTGCAGTTCTTC.